This TCR beta chain was retrieved from a study of radiotherapy plus CTLA-4 blockade in lung cancer. TCRdb's copy holds only in-frame clones and misses some; the assay was immunoSEQ multiplex PCR. Among roughly 66,000 clones listed, about four fifths were seen once. This sample comprised peripheral blood, obtained from a patient treated with radiotherapy plus ipilimumab. The origin of this receptor is a human donor with non-small cell lung cancer who had a partial response to radiotherapy plus ipilimumab.

The CDR3 reads CASSPGQGASGNTIYF. CDR3 bases: TGTGCCAGCTCACCGGGACAGGGGGCGTCTGGAAACACCATATATTTT. This chain uses TRBV18 with TRBJ1-3; 12 bases match TRBD1. Losses at the gene ends were 3 bases for V and 1 base for J; bases not matched to a gene: 1. This CDR3 contains 16 residues. CDR1 and CDR2 from the germline V gene are KGHSH and LQKENI.